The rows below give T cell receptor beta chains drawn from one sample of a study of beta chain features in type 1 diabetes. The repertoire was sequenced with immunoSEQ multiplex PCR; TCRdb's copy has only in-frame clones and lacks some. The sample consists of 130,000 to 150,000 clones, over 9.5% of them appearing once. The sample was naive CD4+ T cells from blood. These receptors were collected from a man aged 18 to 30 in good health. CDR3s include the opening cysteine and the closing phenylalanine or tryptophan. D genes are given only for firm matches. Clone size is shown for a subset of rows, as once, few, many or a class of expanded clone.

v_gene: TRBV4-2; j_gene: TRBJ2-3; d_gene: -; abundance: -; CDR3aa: CASSLITQGGSTDTQYF; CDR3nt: TGTGCCAGCAGCCTAATAACACAGGGTGGGAGCACAGATACGCAGTATTTT
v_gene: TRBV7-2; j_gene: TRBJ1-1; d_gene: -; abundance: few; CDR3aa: CASSTRPGGETEAFF; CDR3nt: TGTGCCAGCAGCACGCGACCCGGTGGAGAAACTGAAGCTTTCTTT
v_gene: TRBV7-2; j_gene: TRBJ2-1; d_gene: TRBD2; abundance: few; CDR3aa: CASSETHLSGGAYNEQFF; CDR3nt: TGTGCCAGCAGCGAGACCCACCTTAGCGGGGGGGCCTACAATGAGCAGTTCTTC
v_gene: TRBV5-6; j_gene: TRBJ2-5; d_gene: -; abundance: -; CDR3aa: CASSFDLAGETQYF; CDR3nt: TGTGCCAGCAGCTTCGATTTAGCCGGGGAGACCCAGTACTTC
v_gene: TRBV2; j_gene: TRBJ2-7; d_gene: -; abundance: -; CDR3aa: CASRAGRSSYEQYF; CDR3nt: TGTGCCAGCAGGGCGGGACGTAGCTCCTACGAGCAGTACTTC
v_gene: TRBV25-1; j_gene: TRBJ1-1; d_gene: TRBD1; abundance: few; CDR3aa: CASSESGGGTEAFF; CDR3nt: TGTGCCAGCAGTGAGTCAGGGGGAGGAACTGAAGCTTTCTTT
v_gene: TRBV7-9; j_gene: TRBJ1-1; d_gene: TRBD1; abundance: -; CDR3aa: CASSLGGQGDTEAFF; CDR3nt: TGTGCCAGCAGCTTAGGTGGACAGGGCGACACTGAAGCTTTCTTT
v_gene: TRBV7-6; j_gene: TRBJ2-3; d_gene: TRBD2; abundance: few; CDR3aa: CASSPGRGTDTQYF; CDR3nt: TGTGCCAGCAGCCCCGGGCGGGGGACAGATACGCAGTATTTT
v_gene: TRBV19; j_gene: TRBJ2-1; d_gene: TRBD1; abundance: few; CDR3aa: CASSPPRQGGYNEQFF; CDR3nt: TGTGCCAGTAGTCCTCCCCGACAGGGGGGGTACAATGAGCAGTTCTTC
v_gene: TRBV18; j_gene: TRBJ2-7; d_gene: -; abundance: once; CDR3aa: CASSPVGPVEQYF; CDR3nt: TGTGCCAGCTCACCCGTGGGGCCGGTCGAGCAGTACTTC
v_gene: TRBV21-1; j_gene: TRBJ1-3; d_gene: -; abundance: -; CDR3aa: CASSYSEGPVSGNTIYF; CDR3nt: TGTGCCAGCAGTTACAGTGAGGGCCCCGTCTCTGGAAACACCATATATTTT
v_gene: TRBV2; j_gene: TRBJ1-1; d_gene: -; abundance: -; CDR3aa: CASSETAKNTEAFF; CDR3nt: TGTGCCAGCAGTGAGACAGCGAAGAACACTGAAGCTTTCTTT
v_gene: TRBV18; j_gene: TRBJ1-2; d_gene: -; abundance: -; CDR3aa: CASSVPSSRNYGYTF; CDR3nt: TGTGCCAGCTCAGTTCCGAGTTCTCGGAACTATGGCTACACCTTC